The 23 T cell receptor beta chains presented below share a single source sample, sequenced in a study of shared clonotypes between healthy human individuals. Using immunoSEQ multiplex PCR, the repertoire was profiled, and TCRdb retains in-frame clones only, with some absent. The repertoire holds 800,000 to 1,200,000 clones, with 75% to 80% as singletons. The sequencing sample was made of memory CD4+ T cells from PBMCs. Subset denoted: CD45RA-negative fraction. The receptors originated from a man between 18 and 29 years old in good health. Some clones in this sample may be carry-over from other donors' samples.

This sequence joins TRBV28 and TRBJ1-5, with TRBD1 identical over 9 bases. With V trimmed by 7 bases and J by 6 bases, 7 bases remained unmatched. The CDR3 is made up of 14 amino acids. CDR1 and CDR2 from the germline V gene are MDHEN and SYDVKM. The CDR3 DNA reads TGTGCCAGCACCTGGGACAGGGAACGTCAGCCCCAGCATTTT. Protein sequence: CASTWDRERQPQHF.

The chain carries TRBV6-1 and TRBJ2-7; no clear D gene. The CDR3 covers 13 residues. Germline loops: CDR1 MNHNS, CDR2 SASEGT. V shed 5 bases and J shed 4 bases, with 12 bases lying between them. Written as DNA, the CDR3 is TGTGCCAGCAGTAGTAACGCGGTTTACGAGCAGTACTTC. Translated, it gives CASSSNAVYEQYF.

Comment on this clone: Other DNA sequences from this sample encode an identical CDR3 as well. The chain links TRBV2 to TRBJ2-3, with 10 bases that match TRBD2. Losses at the gene ends were 4 bases for V and 3 bases for J; bases not matched to a gene: 1. The CDR3 runs 14 residues. CDR1 and CDR2 (germline): SNHLY, FYNNEI. The CDR3 nucleotides are TGTGCCAGCAGTGGGACTAGCGGAACAGATACGCAGTATTTT. Translation: CASSGTSGTDTQYF.

CDR3 bases: TGCGCCAGCGTACCGTCAGGACTAGCGGGAAACCAAGAGACCCAGTACTTC. It codes for CASVPSGLAGNQETQYF. V is TRBV5-1 and J is TRBJ2-5; 12 bases align to TRBD2. With V trimmed by 7 bases and J by 0 bases, 10 bases remained unmatched. This CDR3 spans 17 amino acids. Per the germline V gene, CDR1 is SGHRS and CDR2 is YFSETQ.

The gene calls are TRBV5-8 and TRBJ2-3; possible D gene TRBD1, 6 bases. With 3 bases removed from V and 3 bases from J, the gap between germline ends came to 14 bases. The CDR3 is made up of 15 amino acids. CDR1 and CDR2 from the germline V gene are SGHTS and YDEGEE. CDR3 region: CASSYGTTETDTQYF. CDR3 DNA: TGTGCCAGCAGCTATGGGACAACGGAGACAGATACGCAGTATTTT.

The gene calls are TRBV4-3 and TRBJ2-4, with 7 bases lining up with TRBD2. Germline V gene sequence: CDR1 LGHNA, CDR2 YSLEER. The CDR3 contains 17 residues. The junction had 6 bases not matched to a gene; V was cut back by 1 base and J by 0 bases. CDR3 in amino acids: CASSQGSSGLAKNIQYF. The CDR3 nucleotides read TGCGCCAGCAGCCAAGGTTCTAGCGGTCTAGCCAAAAACATTCAGTACTTC.

The chain combines TRBV7-8 with TRBJ2-5; a weak D match, TRBD1 (6 bases). There are 15 residues in the CDR3. Germline lookup yields CDR1 SGHVS and CDR2 FQNEAQ. Trimming took 1 base from V and 4 from J, leaving 13 bases between them. CDR3 loop: CASSLGTGSRETQYF. DNA for the CDR3: TGTGCCAGCAGCTTAGGAACAGGGTCCCGAGAGACCCAGTACTTC.

This chain joins TRBV7-3 and TRBJ2-1, with D perhaps assigned TRBD1 or TRBD2 (6 bases each). Germline-derived CDR1 and CDR2 are SGHTA and FQGTGA. The V end lost 5 bases, the J end lost 5 bases, and 16 bases lay between the germline ends. The CDR3 has 15 amino acids. CDR3 bases: TGTGCCAGCAGCCTACAATCCGGGGGCAACAATGAGCAGTTCTTC. Translating gives CASSLQSGGNNEQFF. Full variable domain (outside the CDR3, taken from reference TRBV7-3 and TRBJ2-1): GAGVSQTPSNKVTEKGKYVELRCDPISGHTALYWYRQSLGQGPEFLIYFQGTGAADDSGLPNDRFFAVRPEGSVSTLKIQRTERGDSAVYLCASSLQSGGNNEQFFGPGTRLTVL.

The chain carries TRBV5-1 and TRBJ1-5; D not certain. V gave up 0 bases and J gave up 0 bases, with 7 bases separating them. Germline V lookup: CDR1 SGHRS, CDR2 YFSETQ. The CDR3 length is 15 residues. CDR3 sequence: CASSLDALSNQPQHF. The CDR3 nucleotides read TGCGCCAGCAGCTTGGACGCACTTAGCAATCAGCCCCAGCATTTT. Looking up the rest from reference TRBV5-1 and TRBJ1-5 gives the full variable domain: KAGVTQTPRYLIKTRGQQVTLSCSPISGHRSVSWYQQTPGQGLQFLFEYFSETQRNKGNFPGRFSGRQFSNSRSEMNVSTLELGDSALYLCASSLDALSNQPQHFGDGTRLSIL.

The V call is TRBV6-5, the J call TRBJ2-4, with 8 bases identical to TRBD1. Germline assignment: CDR1 MNHEY and CDR2 SVGAGI. The CDR3 spans 15 residues. J gave up 5 bases and V 4 bases, and 7 bases lay outside the gene matches. This CDR3 reads CASSSAGTGENIQYF. The DNA for the CDR3 is TGTGCCAGCAGTTCAGCCGGGACAGGTGAAAACATTCAGTACTTC.

V is TRBV5-1 and J is TRBJ2-2; TRBD1 matches 11 bases. The CDR3 extends over 15 amino acids. J gave up 8 bases and V 4 bases, and 7 bases lay outside the gene matches. The germline gives CDR1 SGHRS, CDR2 YFSETQ. The CDR3 bases are TGCGCCAGCAGCCAGTGGACAGGGGGCCTTGGGGAGCTGTTTTTT. Protein: CASSQWTGGLGELFF.

This clone was seen a few times. V and J are TRBV7-9 and TRBJ2-1; D possibly corresponds to TRBD2 (6 bases). The CDR3 loop spans 13 amino acids. Germline V gene data show CDR1 as SEHNR and CDR2 as FQNEAQ (reference sequence). With 9 bases removed from V and 2 bases from J, the gap between germline ends came to 11 bases. The CDR3 loop is CASNGSPYNEQFF. In nucleotides, the CDR3 is TGTGCCAGTAACGGGAGCCCCTACAATGAGCAGTTCTTC.

This clone was recorded a few times. This sequence joins TRBV7-7 and TRBJ1-3; D may be TRBD1 (6 bases). This CDR3 spans 15 amino acids. Trimming shortened V by 5 bases and J by 2 bases, and 13 bases separated the two germline ends. Per the germline V gene, CDR1 is SSHAT and CDR2 is FNYEAQ (reference sequence). The CDR3 region has the DNA TGTGCCAGCAGCCCGGCAGGGGATCCTGGAAACACCATATATTTT. Its protein product is CASSPAGDPGNTIYF.

The rearrangement joins TRBV28 to TRBJ1-4; 10 nucleotides align to TRBD1. The germline gives CDR1 MDHEN, CDR2 SYDVKM. The length of the CDR3 is 14 residues. Losses at the gene ends were 7 bases for V and 8 bases for J; bases not matched to a gene: 7. Here the CDR3 reads CASNRQGAQEKLFF. The DNA for the CDR3 is TGTGCCAGCAACAGACAGGGGGCTCAGGAAAAACTGTTTTTT. The full variable domain, rest sourced from reference TRBV28 and TRBJ1-4, is DVKVTQSSRYLVKRTGEKVFLECVQDMDHENMFWYRQDPGLGLRLIYFSYDVKMKEKGDIPEGYSVSREKKERFSLILESASTNQTSMYLCASNRQGAQEKLFFGSGTQLSVL.

The chain carries TRBV18 and TRBJ2-5; no firm D call. The length of the CDR3 is 14 residues. Germline V lookup: CDR1 KGHSH, CDR2 LQKENI. Trimming removed 0 bases at V and 4 bases at J, with 9 bases between. The CDR3 loop reads CASSPPPSRETQYF. CDR3 sequence (DNA): TGTGCCAGCTCACCACCCCCCTCCAGAGAGACCCAGTACTTC.

This chain connects TRBV30 to TRBJ1-1, with D tentatively TRBD1 (5 bases). The CDR3 covers 15 residues. CDR1 GTSNPN and CDR2 SVGIG come from the germline V gene (reference sequence). V was cut by 4 bases and J by 0 bases, with 15 bases left in between. The CDR3 protein is CAWTRGPGLNTEAFF. Here the CDR3 DNA reads TGTGCCTGGACACGAGGTCCGGGGCTGAACACTGAAGCTTTCTTT.

A remark on this clone: Different DNA sequences within this sample yield the same CDR3. The chain carries TRBV28 and TRBJ2-7; 8 bases are a match to TRBD1. Trimming at V came to 2 bases and at J to 0 bases, leaving 3 bases not matched to a gene. From germline, CDR1 is MDHEN and CDR2 SYDVKM. The CDR3 contains 15 residues. DNA for the CDR3: TGTGCCAGCAGTTTACAGGGGGCCAGCTCCTACGAGCAGTACTTC. Residues: CASSLQGASSYEQYF.

This clone is a singleton in its sample. The chain joins TRBV10-3 to TRBJ2-2; D is uncertain. Germline loops: CDR1 ENHRY, CDR2 SYGVKD. The CDR3 sequence is 12 residues long. The V gene lost 4 bases and the J gene lost 6 bases, with 6 bases spanning the gap. CDR3 sequence (DNA): TGTGCCATCAGTGGGAAGGCCGGGGAGCTGTTTTTT. This gives the protein CAISGKAGELFF.

Concerning this clone itself: At the DNA level, this CDR3 is encoded by other sequences in the same sample as well. The V gene is TRBV5-1, the J gene TRBJ2-1; tentatively, D is TRBD1 (5 bases). The ends were cut back, 0 bases at V and 4 bases at J, with 8 bases in the middle. The CDR3 runs 14 residues. Germline CDR1 and CDR2: SGHRS and YFSETQ. The CDR3 is CASSLGTGYNEQFF. DNA of the CDR3: TGCGCCAGCAGCTTGGGTACAGGATACAATGAGCAGTTCTTC.

This chain uses TRBV2 with TRBJ1-5; the D is unclear. V lost 4 bases and J 0 bases, leaving 10 bases between the germline ends. The CDR3 runs 15 residues. Germline V lookup: CDR1 SNHLY, CDR2 FYNNEI. The CDR3 region is CASSAAASSNQPQHF. The CDR3 DNA is TGTGCCAGCAGTGCCGCGGCAAGTAGCAATCAGCCCCAGCATTTT.

The V and J genes are TRBV7-9 and TRBJ1-1; D is unclear. With 2 bases removed from V and 3 bases from J, the gap between germline ends came to 7 bases. The CDR3 contains 13 residues. Germline V gives CDR1 SEHNR, CDR2 FQNEAQ (reference sequence). CDR3 loop: CASSLISYTEAFF. The CDR3 bases are TGTGCCAGCAGCTTAATATCTTACACTGAAGCTTTCTTT.

The chain has TRBV5-1 and TRBJ2-3; D assignment may be TRBD1 or TRBD2 (5 bases each). V shed 3 bases and J shed 1 base, with 12 bases lying between them. Germline-derived CDR1 and CDR2 are SGHRS and YFSETQ. The CDR3 contains 15 residues. CDR3 coding DNA: TGCGCCAGCAGCTCTGGGAGCAGGGGCACAGATACGCAGTATTTT. It yields the protein CASSSGSRGTDTQYF.

This rearrangement joins TRBV15 to TRBJ2-7; D is possibly TRBD1 (6 bases). Trimming took 6 bases from V and 2 from J, leaving 11 bases between them. In germline, CDR1 is LNHNV, CDR2 YYDKDF (reference sequence). This CDR3 comprises 13 residues. The CDR3 sequence is CATRGGLAYEQYF. The CDR3 DNA sequence: TGTGCCACCAGAGGGGGTCTAGCCTACGAGCAGTACTTC.